This is a list of T cell receptor beta chains from one sample in a study of early T cells in non-severe SARS-CoV-2 infection. A single record per CDR3 protein comes from TCRdb applying MiXCR to the 5' RACE reads. The sample has roughly 80,000 distinct CDR3 sequences; around 10% are singletons. The sequences come from whole blood, collected at baseline. Receptors originate from an adult who was a healthcare worker with PCR-confirmed SARS-CoV-2 infection or an uninfected control (not recorded which). Both conserved end residues are trimmed from each CDR3. Not all rows give a size; the values are once, few, many and, for expanded clones, a class.

TRBV6-5 NA ASLGTESDTQY
TRBV20-1 many SARREKLF
TRBV15 few ATSRGGDADTQY
TRBV28 many ASTGSTNEKLF
TRBV21-1 few APQDKPDPSTDTQY
TRBV6-2/TRBV6-3 few ASSRRGERNTIY
TRBV7-9 few ASSLDSGGLIGYT
TRBV7-6 few ASSLGYNKYNEQF
TRBV2 few ASSEARYNEQF
TRBV5-6 few ASSLGKNIQY
TRBV29-1 NA SVVGLGTGGRNTEAF
TRBV29-1 NA SVGSRTAGANVLT
TRBV12-3/TRBV12-4 NA ASSPVRASTGELF
TRBV27 many ASRGMDYGYT
TRBV11-2 few ASSLGQSHHIDTQY
TRBV11-2 many ASSFRGGEGHNEQF